Each of the 8 T cell receptor beta chains below was sequenced from the same sample in a study of early T cells in non-severe SARS-CoV-2 infection. Via MiXCR, TCRdb re-called the 5' RACE reads, giving one row per CDR3 protein. The sample lists roughly 51,000 distinct CDR3 sequences, around 10% occurring once. Sequenced input: whole blood. These receptors originate from an adult who was a healthcare worker with PCR-confirmed SARS-CoV-2 infection or an uninfected control (not recorded which).

This clonotype was counted many times. The chain links TRBV14 to TRBJ2-3; the D is unclear. Germline CDR1 and CDR2: SGHDN and FVKESK. Trimming stripped 4 bases from V and 5 bases from J, with 16 bases between. The CDR3 sequence is 15 residues long. The CDR3 DNA reads TGTGCCAGCAGCCCCGTAAAAGGGCCGCAAGATACGCAGTATTTT. Its protein is CASSPVKGPQDTQYF.

This clonotype was seen more than once but under ten times. The chain joins TRBV9 to TRBJ2-2; D not certain. The V and J ends lost 4 bases and 4 bases respectively, with 8 bases between them. The CDR3 is 13 amino acids. CDR1 and CDR2 (germline): SGDLS, YYNGEE. The CDR3 region has the DNA TGTGCCAGCAGCCCACATTCCACCGGGGAGCTGTTTTTT. Translated, it gives CASSPHSTGELFF.

This chain connects TRBV25-1 to TRBJ2-1, with D unclear. Germline values: CDR1 MGHDK, CDR2 SYGVNS. Trimming cost V 6 bases and J 7 bases, with 4 bases left between them. The CDR3 is made up of 10 amino acids. This CDR3 is CASRSNEQFF. DNA for the CDR3: TGTGCCAGCAGAAGTAATGAGCAGTTCTTC.

The sample holds a few counts of this clonotype. The chain couples TRBV29-1 to TRBJ2-1; D is undetermined. Trimming cost V 6 bases and J 3 bases, with 6 bases left between them. The CDR3 contains 11 residues. Germline V gene sequence: CDR1 SQVTM, CDR2 ANQGSEA. In DNA, the CDR3 is TGCAGCGTAGACCACTACAATGAGCAGTTCTTC. This gives the protein CSVDHYNEQFF.

At least ten counts were recorded for this clonotype. The J gene is TRBJ1-2, the V gene TRBV3-1; D not certain. The germline V and J ends were trimmed by 1 base and 0 bases, with 9 bases remaining between them. Germline loops: CDR1 LGHDT, CDR2 YNNKEL (reference sequence). CDR3 length equals 15 residues. The CDR3 nucleotides read TGTGCCAGCAGCCAAGGGGTCCGCTCTAACTATGGCTACACCTTC. Translated: CASSQGVRSNYGYTF.

This chain's CDR3 is CSSSGQFYNEQFF. The CDR3 DNA follows: TGCAGCTCGTCGGGACAGTTCTACAATGAGCAGTTCTTC. V is TRBV29-1 and J is TRBJ2-1; 7 bases align to TRBD1. The CDR3 runs to 13 residues. The junction had 7 bases not matched to a gene; V was cut back by 8 bases and J by 3 bases. The germline CDR1 and CDR2 sequences are SQVTM and ANQGSEA.

The J gene is TRBJ2-1, the V gene TRBV24-1, with 12 bases lining up with TRBD2. There are 19 residues in the CDR3. V shed 5 bases, J shed 8 bases, and the junction held 18 bases outside the gene matches. Germline V gene data show CDR1 as KGHDR and CDR2 as SFDVKD. The CDR3 is CATSAGLAGGPQELDEQFF. In DNA, the CDR3 is TGTGCCACCAGTGCGGGGCTAGCGGGAGGGCCACAAGAATTAGATGAGCAGTTCTTC.

The chain has TRBV27 and TRBJ1-1, with D uncertain. Deletions cut 9 bases from V and 1 base from J, with 9 bases between. Germline CDR1 is MNHEY and CDR2 is SMNVEV (reference sequence). The CDR3 totals 12 residues. CDR3 sequence reads: CASQLSNTEAFF. The CDR3 nucleotides are TGTGCCAGTCAACTATCGAACACTGAAGCTTTCTTT.